These 20 T cell receptor beta chains came from one sample sequenced in a study of shared clonotypes between healthy human individuals. In the naive CD8 group, cells lacked CD45RO and were positively selected for CCR7, so terminally differentiated effector memory CD45RA+ cells were left out. Sequencing used immunoSEQ multiplex PCR; TCRdb keeps in-frame clones, though not all of them. This sample carries about 2,100,000 clones, about 92% of them seen once, and the ten largest clones take more than 1.5%. Sequenced input: naive CD8+ T cells from PBMCs. The receptors originated from a man aged 18 to 30 in good health. Some clones in this sample may be carry-over from other donors' samples.

This chain links TRBV29-1 with TRBJ2-1; D could derive from TRBD1 or TRBD2 (6 bases each). Germline CDR1 and CDR2: SQVTM and ANQGSEA. Trimming pared 7 bases from V and 1 base from J, leaving 23 bases between. This CDR3 comprises 17 residues. The CDR3 bases are TGCAGCGCCCGAGACAGGTCGGGAGTCGAGTCCTACAATGAGCAGTTCTTC. This translates into CSARDRSGVESYNEQFF.

The V gene is TRBV21-1, the J gene TRBJ1-5; the D call in the table, TRBD1, was not verified against the DNA. TRBV21-1 is a recognized pseudogene. This CDR3 contains 15 residues. The CDR3 bases are TGTGCCAGCAGCAAAGATCGGACAGACAATCAGCCCCAGCATTTT. Amino acid sequence: CASSKDRTDNQPQHF.

The chain employs TRBV7-3 and TRBJ2-1; 7 bases are shared with TRBD2. With 10 bases clipped from V and 8 bases from J, the junction kept 11 bases outside the gene matches. Per germline, CDR1 SGHTA and CDR2 FQGTGA. The CDR3 runs 13 residues. This chain's CDR3 is CATSDGLEDEQFF. The CDR3 DNA reads TGTGCCACTTCAGATGGACTAGAGGATGAGCAGTTCTTC.

The rearrangement links TRBV9 to TRBJ2-6; D gene uncertain. Germline assignment: CDR1 SGDLS and CDR2 YYNGEE. The CDR3 is 18 residues long. The ends were cut back, 0 bases at V and 0 bases at J, with 13 bases in the middle. Written as DNA, the CDR3 is TGTGCCAGCAGCGTAGTTTTCAGGATCCGCTCTGGGGCCAACGTCCTGACTTTC. Protein: CASSVVFRIRSGANVLTF.

V is TRBV13 and J is TRBJ2-7; 12 bases fit TRBD2. Germline CDR1 PRHDT, CDR2 FYEKMQ (reference sequence). The V and J ends lost 5 bases and 3 bases, in that order; junction bases with no gene match: 2. The CDR3 extends over 14 amino acids. CDR3 DNA: TGTGCCAGCAGCCCGGGACTAGCGGGCTACGAGCAGTACTTC. It is translated as CASSPGLAGYEQYF.

The chain recombines TRBV27 with TRBJ2-1; D might be TRBD2 (6 bases). The CDR3 contains 14 residues. Germline CDR1 reads MNHEY; CDR2 reads SMNVEV (reference sequence). V dropped 5 bases and J dropped 12 bases, with 20 bases sitting between them. CDR3 DNA sequence: TGTGCCAGCAGTCTAAACCCGACTAGAGGTTGGCAGTTCTTC. Translated: CASSLNPTRGWQFF.

The chain's CDR3 is CASRQGPYNEQFF. The CDR3 nucleotides read TGTGCCAGCAGGCAGGGCCCCTACAATGAGCAGTTCTTC. This sequence joins TRBV28 and TRBJ2-1; tentatively, D is TRBD1 (5 bases). The CDR3 has 13 residues. V was clipped by 6 bases and J by 2 bases, with 8 bases between them. Germline V CDR1 and CDR2: MDHEN, SYDVKM.

The chain links TRBV7-8 to TRBJ2-5; unclear D gene. The CDR3 has 16 residues. The germline V and J ends were trimmed by 1 base and 5 bases, with 17 bases remaining between them. Germline V gene data show CDR1 as SGHVS and CDR2 as FQNEAQ. CDR3 DNA sequence: TGTGCCAGCAGCTTAGAGACATCTGGCGGTCCGGAGACCCAGTACTTC. This gives the protein CASSLETSGGPETQYF.

V gene TRBV27 combines with J gene TRBJ2-1, with D unresolved. Germline lookup yields CDR1 MNHEY and CDR2 SMNVEV (reference sequence). With 5 bases removed from V and 4 bases from J, the gap between germline ends came to 18 bases. The CDR3 runs to 16 residues. The CDR3 DNA reads as TGTGCCAGCAGTCCAACTAATCCCTGGGAATACAATGAGCAGTTCTTC. This encodes CASSPTNPWEYNEQFF.

The genes are TRBV9 and TRBJ2-1; maybe TRBD1 (5 bases). This CDR3 comprises 17 residues. V lost 4 bases and J lost 5, with 22 bases in between. In germline, CDR1 is SGDLS, CDR2 YYNGEE. The CDR3: CASSPQPEDTSNNEQFF. In nucleotides, the CDR3 is TGTGCCAGCAGCCCTCAACCCGAGGACACTTCGAACAATGAGCAGTTCTTC.

About this clone: The same CDR3 arises from other DNA sequences in this sample as well. The V and J genes are TRBV28 and TRBJ2-3; 9 positions agree with TRBD2. Germline lookup yields CDR1 MDHEN and CDR2 SYDVKM. The CDR3 is 16 amino acids. The J segment lost 2 bases and the V segment lost 3 bases, leaving 6 bases of the junction unmatched. The CDR3 reads CASSFGLAGSTDTQYF. The DNA of the CDR3 is TGTGCCAGCAGTTTTGGGCTAGCGGGATCCACAGATACGCAGTATTTT.

The CDR3 sequence: CASSLTSGWGASYNEQFF. The CDR3 coding sequence is TGTGCCAGCAGCTTGACTAGCGGGTGGGGGGCCTCCTACAATGAGCAGTTCTTC. The J gene is TRBJ2-1, the V gene TRBV7-9; 10 nucleotides align to TRBD2. CDR3 length: 18 amino acids. The germline V gene encodes CDR1 SEHNR and CDR2 FQNEAQ (reference sequence). Trimming removed 3 bases from V and 0 bases from J; junction bases left unmatched: 8.

The chain uses TRBV28 and TRBJ1-5; D is possibly TRBD1 (5 bases). CDR3 length: 14 amino acids. Germline V gene sequence: CDR1 MDHEN, CDR2 SYDVKM. V gave up 5 bases and J gave up 5 bases, with 13 bases separating them. CDR3 sequence reads: CASSPVWGDQPQHF. CDR3 in DNA: TGTGCCAGCAGTCCTGTGTGGGGGGATCAGCCCCAGCATTTT.

The chain joins TRBV27 to TRBJ1-2, with 12 bases matching TRBD1. Germline V gives CDR1 MNHEY, CDR2 SMNVEV (reference sequence). This CDR3 region has 15 residues. J was trimmed by 3 bases and V by 6 bases; bases with no gene match: 5. CDR3 protein: CASRTGTGGDYGYTF. The CDR3 nucleotides read TGTGCCAGCAGGACCGGGACAGGGGGCGACTATGGCTACACCTTC.

About this clone itself: This specimen includes other DNA sequences encoding the same CDR3. The chain joins TRBV19 to TRBJ1-1; D is ambiguous. CDR3 length equals 12 residues. With 3 bases removed from V and 2 bases from J, the gap between germline ends came to 4 bases. The germline V gene encodes CDR1 LNHDA and CDR2 SQIVND (reference sequence). The CDR3 bases are TGTGCCAGTAGTATCGGTAACACTGAAGCTTTCTTT. It codes for CASSIGNTEAFF.

The V call is TRBV7-8, the J call TRBJ2-1; D ambiguous. The CDR3 has 10 amino acids. V dropped 5 bases and J dropped 9 bases, with 5 bases sitting between them. Germline values: CDR1 SGHVS, CDR2 FQNEAQ. The CDR3 spells CASSITEQFF. The CDR3 DNA reads as TGTGCCAGCAGCATCACTGAGCAGTTCTTC.

Only one count was recorded for this clone. The chain carries TRBV9 and TRBJ2-7, with 9 bases fitting TRBD2. Germline loops: CDR1 SGDLS, CDR2 YYNGEE. The J segment lost 5 bases and the V segment lost 0 bases, leaving 6 bases of the junction unmatched. The CDR3 loop spans 15 amino acids. CDR3 sequence: CASSVDGTSRDEQYF. The CDR3 nucleotides are TGTGCCAGCAGCGTAGACGGGACTAGCCGGGACGAGCAGTACTTC.

The chain carries TRBV4-3 and TRBJ1-2; TRBD1 aligns across 11 bases. Germline CDR1 reads LGHNA; CDR2 reads YSLEER. J lost 0 bases, V lost 3 bases, and 6 bases had no gene match. CDR3 length equals 17 residues. The CDR3 region is CASSQPDRGQTNYGYTF. CDR3 DNA sequence: TGCGCCAGCAGCCAGCCGGACAGGGGGCAAACTAACTATGGCTACACCTTC.

This clone has just one count. This chain links TRBV7-9 with TRBJ2-4, with 8 nucleotides matching TRBD1. Germline lookup yields CDR1 SEHNR and CDR2 FQNEAQ (reference sequence). Trimming at V came to 5 bases and at J to 0 bases, leaving 9 bases not matched to a gene. This CDR3 has 17 amino acids. The CDR3 spells CASSPITGGLAKNIQYF. The CDR3, as DNA: TGTGCCAGCAGCCCGATAACAGGGGGACTAGCCAAAAACATTCAGTACTTC.

The rearrangement uses TRBV28 and TRBJ2-5; D gene ambiguous. V lost 6 bases and J lost 6, with 17 bases in between. CDR1 is MDHEN and CDR2 is SYDVKM in the germline V gene. This CDR3 is built from 14 residues. This CDR3 reads CASSWGTSVKTQYF. In DNA, the CDR3 is TGTGCCAGCAGCTGGGGTACATCTGTGAAGACCCAGTACTTC.